This TCR beta chain emerged from a study of graft-versus-host responses after intestinal transplantation. The overall study: Induction with anti-thymocyte globulin, then tacrolimus and steroids for around three years, was given to all recipients. Whole-study findings and limits: Early HvG declines after transplant were associated with peak circulating GvH clone levels. Clonal ratios of graft-versus-host to host-versus-graft in allografts were high for patients exhibiting graft-donor T cell macrochimerism.

Generated by immunoSEQ multiplex PCR, the TCRdb table keeps only in-frame clones and is missing some. In the table there are approximately 60,000 clones, 85% to 95% of which are singletons. As to this clone: As yet, its antigen is unknown.

The CDR3 contains 8 residues. The J gene is TRBJ2-7, the V gene TRBV23-1; maybe TRBD2 (6 bases). TRBV23-1 is given ORF status, its function remaining uncertain. Sequencing was performed on unstimulated CD8+ T cells sorted from spleen or lymph node cells, taken before transplant. The TCR comes from a human donor who was the organ donor for an intestinal transplant. The CDR3 nucleotides read TGCGCAGGAGGGGAGCAGTACTTC. It translates to CAGGEQYF.